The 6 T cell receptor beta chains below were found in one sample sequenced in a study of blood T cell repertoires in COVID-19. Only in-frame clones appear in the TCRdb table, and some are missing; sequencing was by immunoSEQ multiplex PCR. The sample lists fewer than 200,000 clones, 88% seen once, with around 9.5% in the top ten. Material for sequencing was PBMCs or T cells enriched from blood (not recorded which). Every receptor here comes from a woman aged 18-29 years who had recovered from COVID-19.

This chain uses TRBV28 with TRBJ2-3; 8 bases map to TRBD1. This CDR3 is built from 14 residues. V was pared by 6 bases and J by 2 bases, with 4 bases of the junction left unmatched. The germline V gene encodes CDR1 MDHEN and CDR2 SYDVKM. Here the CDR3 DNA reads TGTGCCAGCAGGAAGACAGGGGTCACAGATACGCAGTATTTT. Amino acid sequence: CASRKTGVTDTQYF. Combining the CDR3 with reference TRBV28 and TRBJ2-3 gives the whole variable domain DVKVTQSSRYLVKRTGEKVFLECVQDMDHENMFWYRQDPGLGLRLIYFSYDVKMKEKGDIPEGYSVSREKKERFSLILESASTNQTSMYLCASRKTGVTDTQYFGPGTRLTVL.

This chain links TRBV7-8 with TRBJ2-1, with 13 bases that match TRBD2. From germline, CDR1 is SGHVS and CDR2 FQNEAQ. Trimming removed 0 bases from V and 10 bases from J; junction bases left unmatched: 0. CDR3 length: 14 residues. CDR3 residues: CASSLAGLAGEQFF. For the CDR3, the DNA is TGTGCCAGCAGCTTAGCGGGACTAGCGGGAGAGCAGTTCTTC.

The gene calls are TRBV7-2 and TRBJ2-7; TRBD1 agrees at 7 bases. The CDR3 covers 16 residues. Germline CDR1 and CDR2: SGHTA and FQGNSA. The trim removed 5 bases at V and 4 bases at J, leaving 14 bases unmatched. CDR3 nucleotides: TGTGCCAGCAGCCCCCTTAGTTGGGACAGAAGATACGAGCAGTACTTC. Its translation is CASSPLSWDRRYEQYF.

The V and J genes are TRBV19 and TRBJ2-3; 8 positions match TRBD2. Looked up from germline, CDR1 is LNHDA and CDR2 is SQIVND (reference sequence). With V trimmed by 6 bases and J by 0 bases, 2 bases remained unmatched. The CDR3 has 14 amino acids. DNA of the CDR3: TGTGCCAGTAGGGCGGGAGGAAGCACAGATACGCAGTATTTT. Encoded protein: CASRAGGSTDTQYF.

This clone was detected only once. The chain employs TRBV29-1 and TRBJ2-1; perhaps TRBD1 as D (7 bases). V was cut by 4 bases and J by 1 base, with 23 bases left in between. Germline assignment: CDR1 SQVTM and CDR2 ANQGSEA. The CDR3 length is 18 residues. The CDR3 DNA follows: TGCAGCGTTGTGGGGGGATTGACAGGGCAAATATCCTACAATGAGCAGTTCTTC. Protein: CSVVGGLTGQISYNEQFF.

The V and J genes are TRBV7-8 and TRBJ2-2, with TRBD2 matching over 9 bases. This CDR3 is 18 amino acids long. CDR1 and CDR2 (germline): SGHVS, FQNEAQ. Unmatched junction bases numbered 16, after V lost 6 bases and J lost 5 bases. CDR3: CASSYLVLAGTRTGELFF. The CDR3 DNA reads TGTGCCAGCAGTTATCTCGTCCTAGCGGGGACAAGGACCGGGGAGCTGTTTTTT.